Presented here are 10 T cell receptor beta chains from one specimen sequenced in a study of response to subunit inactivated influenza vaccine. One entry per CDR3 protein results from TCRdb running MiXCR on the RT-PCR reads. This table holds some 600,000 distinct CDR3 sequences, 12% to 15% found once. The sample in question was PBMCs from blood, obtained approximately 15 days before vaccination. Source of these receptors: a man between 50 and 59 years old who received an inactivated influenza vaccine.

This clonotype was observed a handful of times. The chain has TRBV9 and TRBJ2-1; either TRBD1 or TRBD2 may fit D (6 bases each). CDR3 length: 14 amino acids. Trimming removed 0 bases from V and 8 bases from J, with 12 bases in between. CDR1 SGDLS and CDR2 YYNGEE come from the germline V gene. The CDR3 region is CASSVGRGEYEQFF. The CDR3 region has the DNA TGTGCCAGCAGCGTAGGGAGGGGGGAATATGAGCAGTTCTTC.

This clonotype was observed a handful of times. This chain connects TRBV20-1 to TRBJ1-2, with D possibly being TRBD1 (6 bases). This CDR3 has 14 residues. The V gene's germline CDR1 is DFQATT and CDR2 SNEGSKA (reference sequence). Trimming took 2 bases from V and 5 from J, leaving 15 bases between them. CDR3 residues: CSARPGTTGYGYTF. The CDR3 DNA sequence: TGCAGTGCTAGACCCGGGACAACTGGGTATGGCTACACCTTC.

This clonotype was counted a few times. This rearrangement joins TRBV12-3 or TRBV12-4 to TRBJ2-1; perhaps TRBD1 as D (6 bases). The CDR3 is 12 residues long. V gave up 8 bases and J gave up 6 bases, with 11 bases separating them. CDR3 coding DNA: TGTGCCAGCCGGGACATCGCCAATGAGCAGTTCTTC. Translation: CASRDIANEQFF.

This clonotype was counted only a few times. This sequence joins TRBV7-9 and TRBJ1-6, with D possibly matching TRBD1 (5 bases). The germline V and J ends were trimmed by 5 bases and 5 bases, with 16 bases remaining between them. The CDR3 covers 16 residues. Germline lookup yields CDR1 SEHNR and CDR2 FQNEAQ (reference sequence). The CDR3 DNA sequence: TGTGCCAGCAGCCCAGTGGCGGGGGTCCATAATTCACCCCTCCACTTT. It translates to CASSPVAGVHNSPLHF.

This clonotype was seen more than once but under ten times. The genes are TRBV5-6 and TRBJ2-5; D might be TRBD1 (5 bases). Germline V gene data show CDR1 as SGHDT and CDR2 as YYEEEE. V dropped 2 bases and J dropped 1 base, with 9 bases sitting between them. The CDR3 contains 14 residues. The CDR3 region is CASSFRARQETQYF. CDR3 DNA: TGTGCCAGCAGCTTCAGGGCCCGCCAAGAGACCCAGTACTTC.

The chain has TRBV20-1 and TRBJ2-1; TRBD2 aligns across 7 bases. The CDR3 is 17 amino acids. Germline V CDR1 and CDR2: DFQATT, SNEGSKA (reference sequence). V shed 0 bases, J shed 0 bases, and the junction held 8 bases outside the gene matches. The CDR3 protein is CSARDMRGSLSYNEQFF. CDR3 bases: TGCAGTGCTAGAGATATGCGCGGGAGCCTCTCCTACAATGAGCAGTTCTTC.

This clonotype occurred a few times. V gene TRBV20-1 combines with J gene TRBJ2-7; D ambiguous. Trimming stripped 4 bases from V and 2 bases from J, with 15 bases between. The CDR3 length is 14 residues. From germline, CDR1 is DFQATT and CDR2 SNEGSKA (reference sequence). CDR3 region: CSATSQARAYEQYF. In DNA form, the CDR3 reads TGCAGTGCTACCTCCCAAGCCAGAGCCTACGAGCAGTACTTC.

Here the CDR3 reads CASSGIAGKTQYF. Written as DNA, the CDR3 is TGCGCCAGCAGCGGGATCGCAGGAAAGACCCAGTACTTC. V gene TRBV5-1 combines with J gene TRBJ2-5; D is unresolved. The CDR3 runs 13 residues. Trimming pared 4 bases from V and 6 bases from J, leaving 13 bases between. The germline gives CDR1 SGHRS, CDR2 YFSETQ.

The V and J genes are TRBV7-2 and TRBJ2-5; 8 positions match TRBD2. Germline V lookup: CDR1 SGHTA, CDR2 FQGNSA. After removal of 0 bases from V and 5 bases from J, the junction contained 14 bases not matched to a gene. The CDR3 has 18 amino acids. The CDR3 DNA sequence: TGTGCCAGCAGCTTAGCGCGGCTTAGCGGGGCCCCGGGTGAGACCCAGTACTTC. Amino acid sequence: CASSLARLSGAPGETQYF.

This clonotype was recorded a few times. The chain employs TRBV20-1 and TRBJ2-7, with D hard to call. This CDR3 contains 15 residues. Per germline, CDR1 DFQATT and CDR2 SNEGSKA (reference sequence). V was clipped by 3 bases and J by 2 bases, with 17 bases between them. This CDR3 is CSASAPLGKPYEQYF. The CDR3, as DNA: TGCAGTGCTAGCGCTCCGTTGGGAAAACCCTACGAGCAGTACTTC.